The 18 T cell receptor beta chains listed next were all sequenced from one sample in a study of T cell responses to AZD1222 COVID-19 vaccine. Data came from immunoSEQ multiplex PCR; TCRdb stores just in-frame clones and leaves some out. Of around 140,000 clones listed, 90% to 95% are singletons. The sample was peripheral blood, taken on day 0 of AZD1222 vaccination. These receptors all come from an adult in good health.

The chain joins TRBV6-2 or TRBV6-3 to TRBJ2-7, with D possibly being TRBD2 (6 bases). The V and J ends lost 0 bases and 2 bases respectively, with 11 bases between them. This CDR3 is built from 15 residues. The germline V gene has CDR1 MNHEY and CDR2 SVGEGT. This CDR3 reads CASSYSLAPTYEQYF. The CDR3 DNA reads TGTGCCAGCAGTTACTCCCTAGCGCCCACCTACGAGCAGTACTTC.

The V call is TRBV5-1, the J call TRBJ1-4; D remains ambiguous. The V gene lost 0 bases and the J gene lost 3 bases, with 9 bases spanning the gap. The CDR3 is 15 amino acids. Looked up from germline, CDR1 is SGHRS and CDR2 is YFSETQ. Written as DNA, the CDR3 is TGCGCCAGCAGCTTGGTAGGCAAACCTAATGAAAAACTGTTTTTT. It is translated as CASSLVGKPNEKLFF.

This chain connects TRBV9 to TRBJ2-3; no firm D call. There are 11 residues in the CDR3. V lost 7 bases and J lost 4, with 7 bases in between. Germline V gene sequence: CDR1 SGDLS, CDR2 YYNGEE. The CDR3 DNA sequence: TGTGCCAGCGGATTAGCAGATACGCAGTATTTT. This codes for CASGLADTQYF.

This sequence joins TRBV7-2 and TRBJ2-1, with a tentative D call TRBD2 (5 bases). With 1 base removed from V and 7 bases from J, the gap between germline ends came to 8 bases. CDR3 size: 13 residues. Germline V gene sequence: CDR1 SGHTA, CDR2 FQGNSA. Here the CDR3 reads CASSLGSGNEQFF. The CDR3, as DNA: TGTGCCAGCAGCTTAGGAAGCGGAAATGAGCAGTTCTTC.

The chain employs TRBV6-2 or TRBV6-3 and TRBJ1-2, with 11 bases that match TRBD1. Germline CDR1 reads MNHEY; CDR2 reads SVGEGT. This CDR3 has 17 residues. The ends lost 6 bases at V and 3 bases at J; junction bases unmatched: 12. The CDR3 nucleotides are TGTGCCAGCAGCCCTTGGGGGACAGGGGGTTCGGACTATGGCTACACCTTC. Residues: CASSPWGTGGSDYGYTF.

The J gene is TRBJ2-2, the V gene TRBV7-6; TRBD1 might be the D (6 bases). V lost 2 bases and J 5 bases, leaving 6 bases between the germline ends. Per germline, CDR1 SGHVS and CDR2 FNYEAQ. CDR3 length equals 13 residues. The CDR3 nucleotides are TGTGCCAGCAGCTTAACAGGGACCGGGGAGCTGTTTTTT. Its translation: CASSLTGTGELFF.

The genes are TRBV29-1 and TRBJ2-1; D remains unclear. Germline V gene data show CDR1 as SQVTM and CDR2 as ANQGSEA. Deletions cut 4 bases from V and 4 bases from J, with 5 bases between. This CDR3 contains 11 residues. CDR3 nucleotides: TGCAGCGTTGGGACGTACAATGAGCAGTTCTTC. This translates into CSVGTYNEQFF.

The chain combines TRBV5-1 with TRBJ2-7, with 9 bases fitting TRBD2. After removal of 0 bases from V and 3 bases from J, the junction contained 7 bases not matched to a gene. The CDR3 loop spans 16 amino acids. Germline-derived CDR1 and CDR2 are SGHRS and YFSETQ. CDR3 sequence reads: CASSLDSGRYGYEQYF. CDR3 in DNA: TGCGCCAGCAGCTTGGATAGCGGGAGATACGGCTACGAGCAGTACTTC.

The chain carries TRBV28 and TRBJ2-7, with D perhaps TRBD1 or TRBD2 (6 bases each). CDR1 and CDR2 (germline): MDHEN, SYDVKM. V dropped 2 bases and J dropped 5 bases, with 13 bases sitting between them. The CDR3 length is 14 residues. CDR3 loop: CASSLGGRVDEQYF. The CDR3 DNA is TGTGCCAGCAGTTTAGGGGGGCGCGTCGACGAGCAGTACTTC.

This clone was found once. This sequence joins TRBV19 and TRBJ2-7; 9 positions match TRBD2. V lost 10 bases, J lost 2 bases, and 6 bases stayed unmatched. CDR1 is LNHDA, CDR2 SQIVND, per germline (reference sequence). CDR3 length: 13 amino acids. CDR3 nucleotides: TGTGCCACCTCGACTAGCGGTACCTACGAGCAGTACTTC. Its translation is CATSTSGTYEQYF.

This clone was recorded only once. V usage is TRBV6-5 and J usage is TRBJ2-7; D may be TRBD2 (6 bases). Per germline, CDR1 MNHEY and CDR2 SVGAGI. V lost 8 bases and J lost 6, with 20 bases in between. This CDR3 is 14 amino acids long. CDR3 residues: CASSPRREHGEQYF. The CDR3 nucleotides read TGTGCCAGCTCCCCGCGTCGGGAGCACGGCGAGCAGTACTTC.

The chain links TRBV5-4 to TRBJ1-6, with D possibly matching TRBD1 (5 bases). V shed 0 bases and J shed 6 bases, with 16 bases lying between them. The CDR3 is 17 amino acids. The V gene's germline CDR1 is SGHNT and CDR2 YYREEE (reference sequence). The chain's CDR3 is CASSLAAGIGANSPLHF. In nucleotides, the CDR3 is TGTGCCAGCAGCTTGGCGGCGGGGATTGGGGCTAATTCACCCCTCCACTTT.

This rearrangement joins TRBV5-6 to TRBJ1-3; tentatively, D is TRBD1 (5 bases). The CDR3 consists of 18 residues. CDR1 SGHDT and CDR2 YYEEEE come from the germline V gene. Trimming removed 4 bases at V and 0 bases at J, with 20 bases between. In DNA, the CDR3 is TGTGCCAGCAGCCCACAACCTTGGCAGGGAGGCTCTGGAAACACCATATATTTT. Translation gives CASSPQPWQGGSGNTIYF.

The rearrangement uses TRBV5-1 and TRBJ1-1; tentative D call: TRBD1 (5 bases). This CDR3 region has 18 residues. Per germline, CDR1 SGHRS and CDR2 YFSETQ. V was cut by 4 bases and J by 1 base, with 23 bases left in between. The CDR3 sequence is CASSPTLGGGVENTEAFF. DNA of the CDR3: TGCGCCAGCAGCCCGACCCTGGGCGGGGGGGTCGAGAACACTGAAGCTTTCTTT.

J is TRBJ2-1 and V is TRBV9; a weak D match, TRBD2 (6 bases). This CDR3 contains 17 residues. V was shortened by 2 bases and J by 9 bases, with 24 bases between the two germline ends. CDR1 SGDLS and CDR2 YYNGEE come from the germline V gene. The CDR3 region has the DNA TGTGCCAGCAGCGTCTTCAATGGCGGGGAAAGGGGCCTTGAGCAGTTCTTC. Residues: CASSVFNGGERGLEQFF. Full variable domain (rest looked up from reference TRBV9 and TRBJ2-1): DSGVTQTPKHLITATGQRVTLRCSPRSGDLSVYWYQQSLDQGLQFLIQYYNGEERAKGNILERFSAQQFPDLHSELNLSSLELGDSALYFCASSVFNGGERGLEQFFGPGTRLTVL.

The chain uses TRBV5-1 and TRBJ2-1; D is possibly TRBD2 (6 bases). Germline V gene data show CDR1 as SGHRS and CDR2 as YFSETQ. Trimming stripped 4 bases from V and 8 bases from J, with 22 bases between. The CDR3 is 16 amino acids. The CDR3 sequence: CASSPEQRLGGDEQFF. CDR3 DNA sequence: TGCGCCAGCAGCCCGGAGCAGAGACTGGGCGGGGATGAGCAGTTCTTC.

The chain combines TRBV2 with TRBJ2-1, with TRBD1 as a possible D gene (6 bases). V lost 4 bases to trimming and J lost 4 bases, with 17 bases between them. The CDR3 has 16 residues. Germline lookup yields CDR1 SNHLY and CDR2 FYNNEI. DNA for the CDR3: TGTGCCAGCAGTGGGGGGACACTATCCAATTACAATGAGCAGTTCTTC. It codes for CASSGGTLSNYNEQFF.

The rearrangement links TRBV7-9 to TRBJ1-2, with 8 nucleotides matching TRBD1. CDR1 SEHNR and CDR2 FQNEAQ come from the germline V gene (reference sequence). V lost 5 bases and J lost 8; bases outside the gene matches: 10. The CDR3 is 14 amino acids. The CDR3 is CASSHTGTGGGYTF. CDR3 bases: TGTGCCAGCAGCCATACCGGGACAGGTGGCGGCTACACCTTC.